The rows below give T cell receptor beta chains drawn from one sample of a study of shared clonotypes between healthy human individuals. Clones were read by immunoSEQ multiplex PCR, and TCRdb kept only the in-frame ones, dropping some. The data show more than 2,000,000 clones, approximately 90% seen once. The sequencing sample was made of naive CD4+ T cells sorted from blood. The source is a man between 18 and 35 years old in good health. Both conserved end residues are part of each CDR3. Fields, in order: CDR3 DNA, CDR3 protein, clone size, D gene, J gene, V gene. A D gene is named only where the DNA matches it firmly. Expanded clones are given a class, and other clones once, few, many or no size at all.

CDR3nt: TGTGCCAGCAGCTTAAGTCCTGCCCGGCCCACAGATACGCAGTATTTT
CDR3aa: CASSLSPARPTDTQYF
abundance: .
d_gene: .
j_gene: TRBJ2-3
v_gene: TRBV7-3

CDR3nt: TGTGCCAGCAGTAAGGGACCGATGTACGAGCAGTACTTC
CDR3aa: CASSKGPMYEQYF
abundance: .
d_gene: .
j_gene: TRBJ2-7
v_gene: TRBV2

CDR3nt: TGTGCCAGCTCAAAGGACAGGGCGAGCTCCTACGAGCAGTACTTC
CDR3aa: CASSKDRASSYEQYF
abundance: .
d_gene: TRBD1
j_gene: TRBJ2-7
v_gene: TRBV18

CDR3nt: TGTGCCAGCAGCTTGAGTACTCGGACAGCTATGGGTGGCTACACCTTC
CDR3aa: CASSLSTRTAMGGYTF
abundance: .
d_gene: .
j_gene: TRBJ1-2
v_gene: TRBV5-5

CDR3nt: TGTGCCAGCGCATGGACAGGGCTAATTTCTGGGGCCAACGTCCTGACTTTC
CDR3aa: CASAWTGLISGANVLTF
abundance: .
d_gene: TRBD1
j_gene: TRBJ2-6
v_gene: TRBV7-9

CDR3nt: TGTGCCAGCAGTGCCCAAAGACTCCTGAACACTGAAGCTTTCTTT
CDR3aa: CASSAQRLLNTEAFF
abundance: .
d_gene: .
j_gene: TRBJ1-1
v_gene: TRBV2

CDR3nt: TGTGCCAGCAGCTTAAGTGGACAGGGGATTAATTCACCCCTCCACTTT
CDR3aa: CASSLSGQGINSPLHF
abundance: .
d_gene: TRBD1
j_gene: TRBJ1-6
v_gene: TRBV7-2

CDR3nt: TGTGCCAGCAGTCCGCTAGGTGTAGACGAGCAGTACTTC
CDR3aa: CASSPLGVDEQYF
abundance: once
d_gene: .
j_gene: TRBJ2-7
v_gene: TRBV5-4

CDR3nt: TGCGCCAGCAGATCAAACGGGGGAAACACCATATATTTT
CDR3aa: CASRSNGGNTIYF
abundance: .
d_gene: .
j_gene: TRBJ1-3
v_gene: TRBV5-1

CDR3nt: TGTGCCAGCAGCTTTGGGAACCAAGAGACCCAGTACTTC
CDR3aa: CASSFGNQETQYF
abundance: .
d_gene: .
j_gene: TRBJ2-5
v_gene: TRBV11-2

CDR3nt: TGCGCCAGCAGCCAAGTTGGTCTTAGCACAGATACGCAGTATTTT
CDR3aa: CASSQVGLSTDTQYF
abundance: .
d_gene: .
j_gene: TRBJ2-3
v_gene: TRBV4-1

CDR3nt: TGTGCCAGCACCCAGGGAGTAGGCACTGAAGCTTTCTTT
CDR3aa: CASTQGVGTEAFF
abundance: .
d_gene: .
j_gene: TRBJ1-1
v_gene: TRBV6-5

CDR3nt: TGTGCCAGCAGCTCCTGGACTAGCGGGAGAGGGGAGACCCAGTACTTC
CDR3aa: CASSSWTSGRGETQYF
abundance: .
d_gene: TRBD2
j_gene: TRBJ2-5
v_gene: TRBV5-4

CDR3nt: TGTGCCAGCAGCGTAGTTATATGGGGGCCCTGGCTCAACACAGATACGCAGTATTTT
CDR3aa: CASSVVIWGPWLNTDTQYF
abundance: .
d_gene: .
j_gene: TRBJ2-3
v_gene: TRBV9

CDR3nt: TGTGCCAGCAGCCCCTCGGGCGGGGGGGCCACCGGGGAGCTGTTTTTT
CDR3aa: CASSPSGGGATGELFF
abundance: once
d_gene: TRBD2
j_gene: TRBJ2-2
v_gene: TRBV5-4

CDR3nt: TGCGCCAGCAGCACCACCCAGGGGGCTTGGACTGAAGCTTTCTTT
CDR3aa: CASSTTQGAWTEAFF
abundance: .
d_gene: TRBD1
j_gene: TRBJ1-1
v_gene: TRBV5-1

CDR3nt: TGTGCCTGGATTTGGACCGGAAACTATGGCTACACCTTC
CDR3aa: CAWIWTGNYGYTF
abundance: .
d_gene: .
j_gene: TRBJ1-2
v_gene: TRBV30

CDR3nt: TGTGCCAGCAGCACGACAGGGGGCAAAGATACGCAGTATTTT
CDR3aa: CASSTTGGKDTQYF
abundance: .
d_gene: TRBD1
j_gene: TRBJ2-3
v_gene: TRBV7-2

CDR3nt: TGCGCCAGCAGTTCCGACAGGGGGGAGCTGTTTTTT
CDR3aa: CASSSDRGELFF
abundance: .
d_gene: .
j_gene: TRBJ2-2
v_gene: TRBV10-1

CDR3nt: TGTGCCAGCAGCGTCTCCCGGGACAGAAACTACGAGCAGTACTTC
CDR3aa: CASSVSRDRNYEQYF
abundance: .
d_gene: TRBD1
j_gene: TRBJ2-7
v_gene: TRBV7-2

CDR3nt: TGTGCCAGCAGCTTAGTCCTAGCCCCGAGTACAGATACGCAGTATTTT
CDR3aa: CASSLVLAPSTDTQYF
abundance: .
d_gene: .
j_gene: TRBJ2-3
v_gene: TRBV11-2

CDR3nt: TGTGCCAGAAGCTTGGAACAGCTGAACTACACCTTC
CDR3aa: CARSLEQLNYTF
abundance: .
d_gene: .
j_gene: TRBJ1-2
v_gene: TRBV5-3

CDR3nt: TGTGCCAGCAGCAAGGACAGGGCGGGCTCCTACGAGCAGTACTTC
CDR3aa: CASSKDRAGSYEQYF
abundance: .
d_gene: TRBD1
j_gene: TRBJ2-7
v_gene: TRBV6-6

CDR3nt: TGCGCCAGCAGCTTGGGTCAGGGGAAAGATACGCAGTATTTT
CDR3aa: CASSLGQGKDTQYF
abundance: .
d_gene: .
j_gene: TRBJ2-3
v_gene: TRBV5-1

CDR3nt: TGTGCCAGCAGTTCCCAGCGCTATGGCTACACCTTC
CDR3aa: CASSSQRYGYTF
abundance: .
d_gene: .
j_gene: TRBJ1-2
v_gene: TRBV6-6

CDR3nt: TGTGCCAGCAGCTTAGTGGCAGACTACGAGCAGTACTTC
CDR3aa: CASSLVADYEQYF
abundance: .
d_gene: .
j_gene: TRBJ2-7
v_gene: TRBV11-3

CDR3nt: TGCGCCAGCAGCCAAGAGCCGGGACCCCTTGCCTACGAGCAGTACTTC
CDR3aa: CASSQEPGPLAYEQYF
abundance: .
d_gene: .
j_gene: TRBJ2-7
v_gene: TRBV4-1

CDR3nt: TGTGCCGGACAGGCAGCTAACTATGGCTACACCTTC
CDR3aa: CAGQAANYGYTF
abundance: .
d_gene: TRBD1
j_gene: TRBJ1-2
v_gene: TRBV30

CDR3nt: TGTGCCAGCAGCCAATTTCAGGGTTCCTCTTCACCCCTCCACTTT
CDR3aa: CASSQFQGSSSPLHF
abundance: .
d_gene: .
j_gene: TRBJ1-6
v_gene: TRBV7-6

CDR3nt: TGCGCCAGCAGCTTGGAAGGAGCGGCCAGTCGCTCTGGGGCCAACGTCCTGACTTTC
CDR3aa: CASSLEGAASRSGANVLTF
abundance: .
d_gene: .
j_gene: TRBJ2-6
v_gene: TRBV5-1

CDR3nt: TGCAGTGCCAAGCGGGAAGGGGAGCAGTACTTC
CDR3aa: CSAKREGEQYF
abundance: .
d_gene: TRBD2
j_gene: TRBJ2-7
v_gene: TRBV20-1

CDR3nt: TGTGCCATCAGTTCCTCCGGGGGAGGCCAGCCCCAGCATTTT
CDR3aa: CAISSSGGGQPQHF
abundance: few
d_gene: .
j_gene: TRBJ1-5
v_gene: TRBV10-3

CDR3nt: TGTGCCTGGAGTATACTAACCTACAATGAGCAGTTCTTC
CDR3aa: CAWSILTYNEQFF
abundance: .
d_gene: .
j_gene: TRBJ2-1
v_gene: TRBV30

CDR3nt: TGTGCCAGCAGCGTCACTAGCGGCTACACAGATACGCAGTATTTT
CDR3aa: CASSVTSGYTDTQYF
abundance: .
d_gene: TRBD2
j_gene: TRBJ2-3
v_gene: TRBV9

CDR3nt: TGTGCCAGCAGTGAGAGGGGTAACTATGGCTACACCTTC
CDR3aa: CASSERGNYGYTF
abundance: .
d_gene: .
j_gene: TRBJ1-2
v_gene: TRBV6-1

CDR3nt: TGCGCCAGCAGCCAAGATCCGGACAGGACGCTTGTGGAGCAGTTCTTC
CDR3aa: CASSQDPDRTLVEQFF
abundance: .
d_gene: TRBD1
j_gene: TRBJ2-1
v_gene: TRBV4-1

CDR3nt: TGCAGCAGCCGAAGACAGGAGCAACACACTGAAGCTTTCTTT
CDR3aa: CSSRRQEQHTEAFF
abundance: .
d_gene: .
j_gene: TRBJ1-1
v_gene: TRBV29-1

CDR3nt: TGTGCCAGCAGCTTATATTTGCAGGGCCCGGGAAACACCATATATTTT
CDR3aa: CASSLYLQGPGNTIYF
abundance: .
d_gene: .
j_gene: TRBJ1-3
v_gene: TRBV7-9

CDR3nt: TGTGCCAGCAGCCCTAATCGCGGGAGCTACAATGAGCAGTTCTTC
CDR3aa: CASSPNRGSYNEQFF
abundance: .
d_gene: TRBD2
j_gene: TRBJ2-1
v_gene: TRBV11-2

CDR3nt: TGCGCCAGCAGCTTGGGGGCTAGCATGCGAGATACGCAGTATTTT
CDR3aa: CASSLGASMRDTQYF
abundance: .
d_gene: .
j_gene: TRBJ2-3
v_gene: TRBV5-1